This TCR beta chain is from a study of T cells in Graves' hyperthyroidism and ophthalmopathy (dated by TCRdb to about 2019). As for the study more broadly: Peripheral blood samples were taken at initial diagnosis, before any treatment was given. After blood sampling, hyperthyroidism patients were treated with methimazole at a starting dose of 30 mg daily, and ophthalmopathy patients were treated with high-dose intravenous methylprednisolone. The paper reports TCR Vbeta CDR3 sequencing of 130 to 150 peripheral blood samples: around 41 ophthalmopathy, roughly 80 hyperthyroidism and around 17 progressor patients. Prospective prediction of ophthalmopathy was tested in an independent validation cohort of approximately 19 hyperthyroidism patients and approximately 17 patients who later progressed to ophthalmopathy. The 100 discovery patients were randomly divided into training and test sets at a 7:3 ratio. TCR V-J signatures able to tell the groups apart were searched for in a discovery cohort of approximately 95 patients, of whom fewer than 45 had Graves' ophthalmopathy and 57 had stable Graves' hyperthyroidism. Thyroid tissue and blood T-cell repertoires from six Graves' hyperthyroidism patients were also compared in the study.

A patient counted as having stable Graves' hyperthyroidism if no progression to ophthalmopathy occurred over 18 months of follow-up. Hyperthyroidism patients were newly diagnosed, with disease duration under 2 months, and aged 18 to 65 years. Exclusion was applied to patients with uncontrolled infections, other autoimmune diseases, pregnancy or lactation. Diagnoses were based on clinical symptoms, serum thyroxine and TRAb, thyroid ultrasound and orbital computed tomography. Ficoll-Paque density gradient centrifugation was used to isolate PBMCs from approximately 10 ml of fresh peripheral blood. Total RNA was extracted with Trizol reagent, and quality was checked on an Agilent 2100 Bioanalyzer. What the work shows at the level of the full study, not this receptor alone: In validation, progression to ophthalmopathy was predicted by the model with more than 65% sensitivity and around 75% specificity, a median of roughly 6 months before onset. Most expanded thyroid clonotypes (frequency above 0.001) were also found in blood, which suggests that blood repertoires may mirror thyroid immune responses. Sample size was not statistically predetermined, and blinding of investigators to group allocation was not performed. Ophthalmopathy was separated from stable hyperthyroidism by a 13 V-J signature model, with 85% to 90% sensitivity and about 81% specificity obtained in cross-validation and 80%/75% obtained in testing.

This clonotype was found many times. Its antigen has not been determined. Relative to the germline gene, one junction end is altered; a read error may explain this. The TCR beta CDR3 regions were amplified from RNA transcripts. The TCR CDR3 was subjected to a first round of RT-PCR using the HTBI primer set and the Qiagen OneStep RT-PCR kit. The libraries were constructed in a second round of multiplex PCR and then size-selected and purified. Libraries were sequenced paired-end with 100 bp reads on an Illumina HiSeq2000. Per the source publication's procedure: SOAPnuke was used to process the raw data, throwing out any read that contained adapters or uncalled bases, had a mean Phred below 15, or lacked an exact constant-primer or identifier match. High-quality paired reads were merged using COPE v1.2.5, and each unique nucleotide sequence was defined as a clonotype. Clonotypes were aligned to IMGT TRBV, TRBD and TRBJ reference segments using MiTCR v1.1. Only V-J combinations with frequency above 0.0001, covering roughly 99% of repertoires, were analysed. The TCS score was defined as F50 (clonal expansion) divided by E x V (chaos), with BLOSUM62-based TCRdist calculated between CDR3 peptides within each V-J. Welch's t-statistics and random forest reduced 450 to 600 V-J features to roughly 13, which were used in a naive Bayes classifier (R e1071). The Morisita-Horn index was used to measure how similar the thyroid and blood repertoires were. TCRdb reanalyzed the raw reads on its own, using fastp at Q25 for trimming and MiXCR for clone calling, and kept in-frame beta chains. Each entry merges the rows of one CDR3 protein and shows their most common DNA and genes. The V and J calls and clone size come from TCRdb's table, not from the authors' own analysis. This sample holds hundreds of thousands of distinct CDR3 sequences; roughly a third were observed only once. Roughly 31% of the sample goes to the ten largest clones.

The germline V gene gives CDR1 as SGHRS and CDR2 as YFSETQ. Inclusive of the bounding cysteine and phenylalanine, the CDR3 is 15 residues long. CDR3 DNA is the only sequence kept; it has 45 bases, read in frame from the first base. The sequenced material came from blood. The chain is encoded by TRBV5-1 joined to TRBJ1-2; 9 middle bases align to TRBD1. The clonotype was recovered from a woman aged 40 to 50 with Graves' hyperthyroidism. The CDR3 amino acid sequence is: CASSLGQGTNYGYTF. The sequenced DNA is TGTGCCAGCAGCTTGGGACAGGGAACTAACTATGGCTACACCTTC.